This passage covers 30 T cell receptor beta chains from one sample sequenced in a study of human T cells and chemical hapten exposure. Specified time point: pre-sensitization, week 0. Described treatment: therapeutic diphenylcyclopropenone sensitization with weekly scalp DPC. Using its own MiXCR run on the RACE reads, TCRdb lists one record per CDR3 protein. The sample consists of about 62,000 distinct CDR3 sequences, 6.5% to 8.5% of them appearing once. The material sequenced was whole blood, taken in connection with sensitization to the hapten diphenylcyclopropenone (DPC). All receptors come from a woman in her twenties or thirties with alopecia areata. Some clones in this sample may be carry-over from other donors' samples.

This clonotype was counted many times. The chain has TRBV20-1 and TRBJ2-7; D is unclear. V was cut by 6 bases and J by 0 bases, with 21 bases left in between. Germline V CDR1 and CDR2: DFQATT, SNEGSKA (reference sequence). This CDR3 contains 16 residues. This CDR3 reads CSAGPVQTVRSYEQYF. DNA for the CDR3: TGCAGTGCGGGTCCCGTCCAGACCGTTCGCTCCTACGAGCAGTACTTC.

In this sample, this clonotype turned up many times. This chain connects TRBV10-3 to TRBJ2-1; D possibly uses TRBD1 or TRBD2 (5 bases each). With 9 bases removed from V and 0 bases from J, the gap between germline ends came to 9 bases. The CDR3 loop spans 13 amino acids. Germline-derived CDR1 and CDR2 are ENHRY and SYGVKD. The CDR3 bases are TGTGCCATGGGACCCCGCTCCTACAATGAGCAGTTCTTC. Its protein is CAMGPRSYNEQFF.

The chain carries TRBV7-9 and TRBJ1-1; D is uncertain. Germline loops: CDR1 SEHNR, CDR2 FQNEAQ (reference sequence). This CDR3 is built from 15 residues. V lost 1 base and J 0 bases, leaving 9 bases between the germline ends. CDR3 sequence (DNA): TGTGCCAGCAGCTTAGAGACGGATATGAACACTGAAGCTTTCTTT. Protein: CASSLETDMNTEAFF.

This clonotype came up many times. The chain uses TRBV20-1 and TRBJ1-2; TRBD1 might be the D (6 bases). The CDR3 contains 12 residues. CDR1 is DFQATT, CDR2 SNEGSKA, per germline (reference sequence). The germline V and J ends were trimmed by 8 bases and 4 bases, with 14 bases remaining between them. CDR3 nucleotides: TGCAGTCCGTTAACAGGGTCCTATGGCTACACCTTC. Amino acids: CSPLTGSYGYTF.

Ten or more counts support this clonotype. The chain recombines TRBV12-3 or TRBV12-4 with TRBJ1-2, with TRBD1 as a possible D gene (5 bases). This CDR3 is 13 amino acids long. Trimming left V 4 bases short and J 7 bases short, with 13 bases between. CDR3 region: CASSSGRGPGYTF. CDR3 sequence (DNA): TGTGCCAGCAGTTCGGGACGGGGCCCTGGCTACACCTTC.

This clonotype was counted ten times or more. The chain combines TRBV28 with TRBJ2-1, with 7 nucleotides matching TRBD1. This CDR3 spans 14 amino acids. The V gene end was trimmed by 2 bases and the J gene end by 7 bases; junction bases not matched to a gene: 5. Germline CDR1 MDHEN, CDR2 SYDVKM. The CDR3 spells CASSLAGTVNEQFF. For the CDR3, the DNA is TGTGCCAGCAGTTTAGCCGGGACAGTTAATGAGCAGTTCTTC.

In this sample, this clonotype turned up a few times. This rearrangement joins TRBV13 to TRBJ2-7; the match to TRBD2 covers 8 bases. The ends lost 5 bases at V and 5 bases at J; junction bases unmatched: 8. Germline V gives CDR1 PRHDT, CDR2 FYEKMQ (reference sequence). The CDR3 is 14 amino acids. The chain's CDR3 is CASSLGLASDEQYF. Here the CDR3 DNA reads TGTGCCAGCAGCCTCGGACTAGCTAGCGACGAGCAGTACTTC.

The chain recombines TRBV19 with TRBJ1-5; D may be TRBD1 (5 bases). CDR1 and CDR2 from the germline V gene are LNHDA and SQIVND (reference sequence). The CDR3 covers 16 residues. With 1 base removed from V and 7 bases from J, the gap between germline ends came to 17 bases. CDR3 protein: CASSIAGTLIVQPQHF. DNA of the CDR3: TGTGCCAGTAGTATAGCGGGGACTCTTATTGTCCAGCCCCAGCATTTT.

The table lists this clonotype with many counts. The rearrangement uses TRBV3-1 and TRBJ2-2, with D tentatively TRBD1 (5 bases). V gave up 1 base and J gave up 0 bases, with 9 bases separating them. The CDR3 has 16 residues. CDR1 LGHDT and CDR2 YNNKEL come from the germline V gene (reference sequence). The CDR3 nucleotides are TGTGCCAGCAGCCAAGGGGGCTACCCGAACACCGGGGAGCTGTTTTTT. Translated, it gives CASSQGGYPNTGELFF.

This clonotype was detected ten times or more. J is TRBJ2-3 and V is TRBV5-1; tentatively, D is TRBD2 (5 bases). Trimming stripped 0 bases from V and 2 bases from J, with 7 bases between. The CDR3 covers 14 residues. Germline lookup yields CDR1 SGHRS and CDR2 YFSETQ. The CDR3 is CASSLGLITDTQYF. In DNA, the CDR3 is TGCGCCAGCAGCTTGGGACTAATCACAGATACGCAGTATTTT.

The table lists this clonotype with a few counts. The chain combines TRBV20-1 with TRBJ1-4, with D tentatively TRBD1 (5 bases). The germline V gene encodes CDR1 DFQATT and CDR2 SNEGSKA (reference sequence). With 0 bases removed from V and 6 bases from J, the gap between germline ends came to 11 bases. The CDR3 is made up of 14 amino acids. As DNA, the CDR3 is TGCAGTGCTAGAGAGGGGACGTTAGATGAAAAACTGTTTTTT. Its protein is CSAREGTLDEKLFF.

The sample holds many counts of this clonotype. The genes are TRBV3-1 and TRBJ2-3; D is unresolved. The CDR3 sequence is 15 residues long. The V gene lost 1 base and the J gene lost 4 bases, with 12 bases spanning the gap. CDR1 and CDR2 (germline): LGHDT, YNNKEL (reference sequence). CDR3 sequence reads: CASSQGGRIADTQYF. In nucleotides, the CDR3 is TGTGCCAGCAGCCAAGGGGGTCGGATAGCAGATACGCAGTATTTT.

This chain joins TRBV5-1 and TRBJ1-4; D is unclear. There are 15 residues in the CDR3. Trimming took 0 bases from V and 5 from J, leaving 11 bases between them. Germline CDR1 and CDR2: SGHRS and YFSETQ. Written as DNA, the CDR3 is TGCGCCAGCAGCTTGGCGCAAAATGGAAATGAAAAACTGTTTTTT. Translated: CASSLAQNGNEKLFF. Using reference TRBV5-1 and TRBJ1-4 for the parts outside the CDR3, the full variable domain is KAGVTQTPRYLIKTRGQQVTLSCSPISGHRSVSWYQQTPGQGLQFLFEYFSETQRNKGNFPGRFSGRQFSNSRSEMNVSTLELGDSALYLCASSLAQNGNEKLFFGSGTQLSVL.

This clonotype was seen only a few times. The chain couples TRBV10-3 to TRBJ2-1; 9 bases line up with TRBD1. V shed 10 bases and J 7 bases; nucleotides not matched to a gene: 14. The CDR3 has 15 residues. Germline values: CDR1 ENHRY, CDR2 SYGVKD. For the CDR3, the DNA is TGTGCCACTAGCCCCCCGACAGGGGGACGTAATGAGCAGTTCTTC. This translates into CATSPPTGGRNEQFF.

This clonotype occurred many times. V gene TRBV5-1 combines with J gene TRBJ1-2; D possibly corresponds to TRBD1 (6 bases). Germline V gene data show CDR1 as SGHRS and CDR2 as YFSETQ. The ends were cut back, 0 bases at V and 3 bases at J, with 12 bases in the middle. This CDR3 spans 15 amino acids. CDR3 protein: CASSLEVQGYYGYTF. CDR3 nucleotides: TGCGCCAGCAGCTTGGAGGTACAGGGATACTATGGCTACACCTTC. The entire variable domain, with the rest obtained from reference TRBV5-1 and TRBJ1-2, is as follows: KAGVTQTPRYLIKTRGQQVTLSCSPISGHRSVSWYQQTPGQGLQFLFEYFSETQRNKGNFPGRFSGRQFSNSRSEMNVSTLELGDSALYLCASSLEVQGYYGYTFGSGTRLTVV.

This clonotype has ten or more counts. The CDR3 reads CASSGRDAGANVLTF. The CDR3 DNA sequence: TGTGCCAGCAGTGGCCGGGACGCCGGGGCCAACGTCCTGACTTTC. J is TRBJ2-6 and V is TRBV2, with D perhaps given as TRBD1 or TRBD2 (5 bases each). CDR1 is SNHLY, CDR2 FYNNEI, per germline. This CDR3 has 15 amino acids. The V gene lost 4 bases and the J gene lost 4 bases, with 11 bases spanning the gap.

This clonotype was counted many times. This rearrangement joins TRBV3-1 to TRBJ1-2; perhaps TRBD1 as D (5 bases). The CDR3 is 16 residues long. Trimming took 0 bases from V and 6 from J, leaving 17 bases between them. CDR1 and CDR2 from the germline V gene are LGHDT and YNNKEL (reference sequence). CDR3 DNA sequence: TGTGCCAGCAGCCAAGATTCCGGATTGTCAGGGAATGGCTACACCTTC. As protein: CASSQDSGLSGNGYTF.

This clonotype has at least ten counts. The chain couples TRBV11-1 to TRBJ2-3; D is uncertain. Looked up from germline, CDR1 is SGHAT and CDR2 is FQDESV (reference sequence). The length of the CDR3 is 14 residues. The V end was cut by 2 bases, the J end by 2 bases, with 8 bases between. The CDR3 protein is CASSLRLSTDTQYF. CDR3 coding DNA: TGTGCCAGCAGCTTACGCCTCTCCACAGATACGCAGTATTTT.

The table lists this clonotype with many counts. This chain connects TRBV5-1 to TRBJ1-2; 7 bases are a match to TRBD1. The germline V gene encodes CDR1 SGHRS and CDR2 YFSETQ. The CDR3 has 15 residues. With 5 bases clipped from V and 7 bases from J, the junction kept 14 bases outside the gene matches. CDR3 residues: CASSSSIDRDAGYTF. DNA of the CDR3: TGCGCCAGCAGTTCCTCCATAGACAGGGATGCTGGCTACACCTTC.

The sample holds many counts of this clonotype. The chain employs TRBV7-9 and TRBJ1-2, with D tentatively TRBD1 (6 bases). V gave up 2 bases and J gave up 6 bases, with 19 bases separating them. In germline, CDR1 is SEHNR, CDR2 FQNEAQ (reference sequence). The CDR3 runs to 16 residues. The chain's CDR3 is CASSLSSAGAGDGYTF. The DNA of the CDR3 is TGTGCCAGCAGCTTAAGTAGCGCGGGGGCAGGCGATGGCTACACCTTC.

This clonotype was seen ten or more times. The V gene is TRBV5-1, the J gene TRBJ2-2; 9 nucleotides line up with TRBD1. V was pared by 0 bases and J by 1 base, with 7 bases of the junction left unmatched. Germline CDR1 SGHRS, CDR2 YFSETQ. CDR3 length equals 18 residues. The CDR3 nucleotides read TGCGCCAGCAGCTTGGCAGGGACAGGGCTCTTGAACACCGGGGAGCTGTTTTTT. Its protein is CASSLAGTGLLNTGELFF. The complete variable domain, with remaining parts taken from reference TRBV5-1 and TRBJ2-2, reads KAGVTQTPRYLIKTRGQQVTLSCSPISGHRSVSWYQQTPGQGLQFLFEYFSETQRNKGNFPGRFSGRQFSNSRSEMNVSTLELGDSALYLCASSLAGTGLLNTGELFFGEGSRLTVL.

This clonotype was seen many times. The rearrangement links TRBV29-1 to TRBJ2-5; no clear D gene. Per the germline V gene, CDR1 is SQVTM and CDR2 is ANQGSEA. V was trimmed by 4 bases and J by 0 bases, leaving 6 bases between them. The CDR3 consists of 12 residues. Here the CDR3 reads CSVARNQETQYF. CDR3 coding DNA: TGCAGCGTTGCCAGGAACCAAGAGACCCAGTACTTC.

This clonotype has at least ten counts. The chain couples TRBV28 to TRBJ1-1, with 7 bases that match TRBD1. Germline CDR1 is MDHEN and CDR2 is SYDVKM. Trimming removed 3 bases from V and 4 bases from J; junction bases left unmatched: 8. This CDR3 spans 15 amino acids. This CDR3 is CASSLRGGESTEAFF. The CDR3 nucleotides read TGTGCCAGCAGTTTGAGAGGGGGCGAGAGCACTGAAGCTTTCTTT.

The table lists this clonotype with many counts. This sequence joins TRBV30 and TRBJ2-7; D is perhaps TRBD1 or TRBD2 (5 bases each). CDR3 length: 13 residues. Germline-derived CDR1 and CDR2 are GTSNPN and SVGIG (reference sequence). The V end was cut by 0 bases, the J end by 7 bases, with 13 bases between. The CDR3: CAWSVGQTREQYF. For the CDR3, the DNA is TGTGCCTGGAGTGTAGGACAAACTAGAGAGCAGTACTTC.

This clonotype was picked up many times. V is TRBV6-6 and J is TRBJ1-5; 9 bases map to TRBD1. CDR1 is MNHNY, CDR2 SVGAGI, per germline (reference sequence). The CDR3 has 17 amino acids. V shed 4 bases and J 6 bases; nucleotides not matched to a gene: 13. DNA of the CDR3: TGTGCCAGCAGTTCATTACCGGGACAGGGTAGTGGTCAGCCCCAGCATTTT. Protein: CASSSLPGQGSGQPQHF.

This clonotype has more than one count but fewer than ten. An end of the junction does not agree with germline; a read error may underlie this. The V gene is TRBV2, the J gene TRBJ1-2; D may be TRBD1 (6 bases). Germline V gene sequence: CDR1 SNHLY, CDR2 FYNNEI. The CDR3 consists of 12 residues. CDR3 sequence reads: CASSAGANGDTF. In nucleotides, the CDR3 is TGTGCCAGCAGCGCAGGGGCGAATGGCGACACCTTC.

The gene calls are TRBV11-2 and TRBJ2-3; 10 bases map to TRBD2. Germline lookup yields CDR1 SGHAT and CDR2 FQNNGV. The junction had 12 bases not matched to a gene; V was cut back by 5 bases and J by 1 base. This CDR3 comprises 18 residues. This CDR3 is CASSPRISSGGRTDTQYF. The DNA of the CDR3 is TGTGCCAGCAGCCCCCGTATATCTAGCGGGGGCCGCACAGATACGCAGTATTTT.

This clonotype has just a few counts. J is TRBJ1-3 and V is TRBV6-5; unclear D gene. The V end was cut by 7 bases, the J end by 0 bases, with 4 bases between. The germline CDR1 and CDR2 sequences are MNHEY and SVGAGI. This CDR3 contains 12 residues. The CDR3 loop is CASIGSGNTIYF. DNA of the CDR3: TGTGCCAGCATAGGCTCTGGAAACACCATATATTTT.

This clonotype was recorded many times. The chain combines TRBV18 with TRBJ1-1; D unclear. The V gene's germline CDR1 is KGHSH and CDR2 LQKENI. This CDR3 spans 13 amino acids. V gave up 4 bases and J gave up 4 bases, with 10 bases separating them. The CDR3: CASSRPEATEAFF. CDR3 sequence (DNA): TGTGCCAGCTCACGTCCCGAGGCCACTGAAGCTTTCTTT. Full variable domain (rest looked up from reference TRBV18 and TRBJ1-1): NAGVMQNPRHLVRRRGQEARLRCSPMKGHSHVYWYRQLPEEGLKFMVYLQKENIIDESGMPKERFSAEFPKEGPSILRIQQVVRGDSAAYFCASSRPEATEAFFGQGTRLTVV.

Only a few counts were recorded for this clonotype. The chain recombines TRBV18 with TRBJ2-1; TRBD2 aligns across 8 bases. With V trimmed by 0 bases and J by 4 bases, 5 bases remained unmatched. This CDR3 has 16 residues. Germline CDR1 and CDR2: KGHSH and LQKENI. The CDR3 is CASSPPSGGGYNEQFF. CDR3 nucleotide sequence: TGTGCCAGCTCACCACCGAGCGGGGGTGGTTACAATGAGCAGTTCTTC. Full variable domain (rest looked up from reference TRBV18 and TRBJ2-1): NAGVMQNPRHLVRRRGQEARLRCSPMKGHSHVYWYRQLPEEGLKFMVYLQKENIIDESGMPKERFSAEFPKEGPSILRIQQVVRGDSAAYFCASSPPSGGGYNEQFFGPGTRLTVL.